This TCR beta chain was profiled in a study of human T cells and chemical hapten exposure. Individual cDNA molecules had unique molecular identifiers attached to them by the library. TCRdb re-called the RACE reads through MiXCR, storing one row per CDR3 protein. Of roughly 120,000 distinct CDR3 sequences in the sample, more than 7.5% are singletons; the top ten hold 1.5% to 2%. Time point specified: healthy volunteer bleed at 2 weeks. Extraction yielded total RNA from whole blood (unfractionated). The CDR3 length is 12 residues. CDR1 is SQVTM, CDR2 ANQGSEA, per germline. The ends were cut back, 2 bases at V and 12 bases at J, with 14 bases in the middle.

The sequencing input was whole blood. This clonotype was sampled from a male donor in good health. Some clones in this sample may be carry-over from other donors' samples. The J gene is TRBJ2-1, the V gene TRBV29-1, with a weak D call TRBD2 (5 bases). The CDR3 is CSVEPDLRGQFF. As DNA, the CDR3 is TGCAGCGTTGAACCGGACCTCCGGGGGCAGTTCTTC.